The entry below describes one T cell receptor beta chain. This clonotype was observed at least ten times. Which antigen it targets is not known. No quality values exist for individual bases; no much larger clone is one base distant. A distance of 8 bases separates the germline ends of V and J, which lose 9 bases and 5 bases respectively. The germline V gene specifies SGHVS as CDR1 and FNYEAQ as CDR2. The CDR3 sequence holds 11 residues, the cysteine and phenylalanine included. Only CDR3 DNA is held: 33 bases, read in frame from base 1. This entry comes from a study of early T cells in non-severe SARS-CoV-2 infection (dated by TCRdb to about 2021). About the study as a whole: TCR sequencing used bulk RNA from unsorted whole blood, so alpha and beta chains could not be paired. Study-wide conclusions, independent of this receptor: VDJdb matching was skewed toward anti-spike CD8 responses and likely underestimated virus-specific expansions, missing private and CD4 specificities.

The library was prepared using 5' RACE. The data were produced on a NextSeq 500. To correct for sequencing error and PCR bias, the TCR library protocol tagged individual cDNA molecules with unique molecular identifiers. Sequencing covered both TCR alpha and beta chains, and within each sample the abundances of alpha and beta sequences were tightly co-correlated. In the paper's pipeline: Decombinator V4 was used to annotate TCR sequences for V gene, J gene and CDR3. TCRs were defined as expanded if a significant change between any two time points was detected under a Poisson model with p below 0.0001. TCR abundances were normalised to the total number of TCRs sequenced per sample and expressed as counts per million. TRAV1-2 paired with TRAJ12, TRAJ20 or TRAJ33 defined MAIT TCRs, while TRAV10 paired with TRAJ18 defined iNKT TCRs. VDJdb, accessed on 1 November 2021, was searched for TCRs annotated for CMV, EBV and SARS-CoV-2, and TCRs annotated for more than one antigen were excluded. The raw public reads went through TCRdb reprocessing: fastp at Q25, MiXCR clone calling, in-frame beta chains kept. Each record represents a unique CDR3 protein, reported with the most common genes and DNA among its rows. These V and J calls rely on TCRdb rather than the paper's analysis. This sample has tens of thousands of distinct CDR3 sequences in its table, and 9.5% to 15% of those were observed once. The biggest ten clones account for approximately 1.1% of the sample.

The study was a case-control design nested within a healthcare worker cohort in London, UK, with weekly nasopharyngeal swab PCR tests and blood sampling. Healthcare workers were recruited during the week of the UK lockdown, between 23 and 31 March 2020, and followed weekly for up to about 15 weeks. Sequencing was carried out using whole blood. The sequence derives from an adult who was a healthcare worker with PCR-confirmed SARS-CoV-2 infection or an uninfected control (not recorded which). This chain is built from TRBV7-6 and TRBJ2-1; the D gene is unclear. The CDR3 region: CASRANNEQFF. The DNA is as follows: TGTGCCAGTAGGGCCAACAATGAGCAGTTCTTC. When the CDR3 is completed using the reference TRBV7-6 and TRBJ2-1 genes on either side, the full variable domain is GAGVSQSPRYKVTKRGQDVALRCDPISGHVSLYWYRQALGQGPEFLTYFNYEAQQDKSGLPNDRFSAERPEGSISTLTIQRTEQRDSAMYRCASRANNEQFFGPGTRLTVL.